Below, 28 T cell receptor beta chains from the same sample are listed, as sequenced in a study of blood T cell repertoires in COVID-19. The protocol was immunoSEQ multiplex PCR, while the TCRdb copy is restricted to in-frame clones and leaves out a portion. This table holds fewer than 200,000 clones, 89% found once. What was sequenced was peripheral blood. These receptors all stem from a man aged 18 to 30 who had recovered from COVID-19.

V usage is TRBV5-6 and J usage is TRBJ1-5, with D uncertain. Germline-derived CDR1 and CDR2 are SGHDT and YYEEEE. The CDR3 has 14 amino acids. V shed 1 base and J shed 4 bases, with 9 bases lying between them. CDR3 sequence (DNA): TGTGCCAGCAGCTTGCTGGCAGGTAATCAGCCCCAGCATTTT. It is translated as CASSLLAGNQPQHF.

The V gene is TRBV30, the J gene TRBJ1-4; 9 positions match TRBD1. The CDR3 is 14 residues long. J was trimmed by 5 bases and V by 5 bases; bases with no gene match: 6. In germline, CDR1 is GTSNPN, CDR2 SVGIG (reference sequence). For the CDR3, the DNA is TGTGCCTGGGCAAGACAGGGGGGCAATGAAAAACTGTTTTTT. Residues: CAWARQGGNEKLFF. The full variable domain, in which reference TRBV30 and TRBJ1-4 provide the parts outside the CDR3, is SQTIHQWPATLVQPVGSPLSLECTVEGTSNPNLYWYRQAAGRGLQLLFYSVGIGQISSEVPQNLSASRPQDRQFILSSKKLLLSDSGFYLCAWARQGGNEKLFFGSGTQLSVL.

The chain employs TRBV20-1 and TRBJ1-2, with D possibly TRBD1 on 6 matching bases. CDR1 and CDR2 (germline): DFQATT, SNEGSKA (reference sequence). The V gene lost 3 bases and the J gene lost 4 bases, with 9 bases spanning the gap. This CDR3 is 12 amino acids long. The DNA for the CDR3 is TGCAGTGCTAGTCGGGACACCTATGGCTACACCTTC. As protein: CSASRDTYGYTF.

This clone was seen more than once but under ten times. The chain couples TRBV18 to TRBJ2-5, with D unresolved. This CDR3 spans 13 amino acids. The V gene lost 3 bases and the J gene lost 2 bases, with 7 bases spanning the gap. Germline V gives CDR1 KGHSH, CDR2 LQKENI. CDR3 amino acids: CASSPARQETQYF. Written as DNA, the CDR3 is TGTGCCAGCTCACCGGCAAGACAAGAGACCCAGTACTTC. Variable domain in full (rest from reference TRBV18 and TRBJ2-5): NAGVMQNPRHLVRRRGQEARLRCSPMKGHSHVYWYRQLPEEGLKFMVYLQKENIIDESGMPKERFSAEFPKEGPSILRIQQVVRGDSAAYFCASSPARQETQYFGPGTRLLVL.

The chain joins TRBV23-1 to TRBJ1-6; D gene uncertain. TRBV23-1 is reported as an ORF; its role is uncertain. Trimming left V 3 bases short and J 0 bases short, with 18 bases between. The CDR3 sequence is 19 residues long. CDR3 residues: CASSHVRGTLGSYNSPLHF. For the CDR3, the DNA is TGCGCCAGCAGTCATGTCCGGGGAACCTTGGGCTCCTATAATTCACCCCTCCACTTT.

The rearrangement joins TRBV6-6 to TRBJ1-5, with a possible D match to TRBD1 (6 bases). Germline CDR1 MNHNY, CDR2 SVGAGI (reference sequence). V was shortened by 6 bases and J by 3 bases, with 18 bases between the two germline ends. The CDR3 is 16 amino acids. The CDR3: CASSPPPDRINQPQHF. The DNA for the CDR3 is TGTGCCAGCAGCCCACCCCCGGACAGAATCAATCAGCCCCAGCATTTT.

V and J are TRBV5-1 and TRBJ1-4, with D possibly being TRBD1 (6 bases). This CDR3 has 13 amino acids. Trimming took 1 base from V and 8 from J, leaving 9 bases between them. CDR1 and CDR2 from the germline V gene are SGHRS and YFSETQ. The CDR3 nucleotides read TGCGCCAGCAGCTTGTGGCAGGGGGAAAAACTGTTTTTT. Its translation is CASSLWQGEKLFF.

V is TRBV4-3 and J is TRBJ2-7; perhaps TRBD2 as D (6 bases). This CDR3 spans 16 amino acids. Trimming removed 0 bases from V and 4 bases from J, with 16 bases in between. CDR1 and CDR2 (germline): LGHNA, YSLEER. In nucleotides, the CDR3 is TGCGCCAGCAGCCAAGATGGAGGGCGGACAAAATACGAGCAGTACTTC. Amino acid sequence: CASSQDGGRTKYEQYF.

The rearrangement joins TRBV7-3 to TRBJ2-1, with 8 bases lining up with TRBD2. Trimming cost V 0 bases and J 3 bases; bases outside gene matches: 4. Germline assignment: CDR1 SGHTA and CDR2 FQGTGA. The CDR3 is made up of 16 amino acids. CDR3 coding DNA: TGTGCCAGCAGCTTAACCCTAGCGGGTGGCTACAATGAGCAGTTCTTC. Translation gives CASSLTLAGGYNEQFF.

The chain joins TRBV3-1 (or the pseudogene TRBV3-2) to TRBJ2-1; 14 positions match TRBD2. Germline V CDR1 and CDR2: LGHDT, YNNKEL (reference sequence). The J segment lost 2 bases and the V segment lost 8 bases, leaving 5 bases of the junction unmatched. This CDR3 is built from 16 residues. In DNA, the CDR3 is TGTGCCAGCGAGACTAGCGGGAGGGCCGCCTACAATGAGCAGTTCTTC. As protein: CASETSGRAAYNEQFF.

V and J are TRBV7-2 and TRBJ2-1; 12 bases match TRBD2. This CDR3 has 15 amino acids. The J segment lost 9 bases and the V segment lost 5 bases, leaving 8 bases of the junction unmatched. CDR1 is SGHTA and CDR2 is FQGNSA in the germline V gene. The CDR3 region is CASSTGLAGTGEQFF. CDR3 bases: TGTGCCAGCAGCACAGGACTAGCGGGAACGGGTGAGCAGTTCTTC.

The V call is TRBV19, the J call TRBJ1-4, with D hard to call. The germline V gene encodes CDR1 LNHDA and CDR2 SQIVND (reference sequence). The CDR3 consists of 14 residues. V was clipped by 0 bases and J by 7 bases, with 9 bases between them. Here the CDR3 reads CASSIDGVGEKLFF. Written as DNA, the CDR3 is TGTGCCAGTAGTATAGACGGGGTGGGTGAAAAACTGTTTTTT. The whole variable domain, remainder taken from reference TRBV19 and TRBJ1-4, is DGGITQSPKYLFRKEGQNVTLSCEQNLNHDAMYWYRQDPGQGLRLIYYSQIVNDFQKGDIAEGYSVSREKKESFPLTVTSAQKNPTAFYLCASSIDGVGEKLFFGSGTQLSVL.

This chain links TRBV5-1 with TRBJ2-2; tentative D call: TRBD2 (6 bases). This CDR3 is 14 amino acids long. Per germline, CDR1 SGHRS and CDR2 YFSETQ. V gave up 7 bases and J gave up 1 base, with 11 bases separating them. The CDR3 DNA reads TGCGCCAGCCGTTTCGGGGGGAACACCGGGGAGCTGTTTTTT. Protein product: CASRFGGNTGELFF. Variable domain in full (rest from reference TRBV5-1 and TRBJ2-2): KAGVTQTPRYLIKTRGQQVTLSCSPISGHRSVSWYQQTPGQGLQFLFEYFSETQRNKGNFPGRFSGRQFSNSRSEMNVSTLELGDSALYLCASRFGGNTGELFFGEGSRLTVL.

The rearrangement joins TRBV15 to TRBJ1-2; the match to TRBD1 covers 10 bases. The CDR3 runs 15 residues. V lost 0 bases and J lost 6; bases outside the gene matches: 4. Germline-derived CDR1 and CDR2 are LNHNV and YYDKDF (reference sequence). Here the CDR3 DNA reads TGTGCCACCAGCAGAGATCGAGGGACAGGGGATGGCTACACCTTC. Encoded protein: CATSRDRGTGDGYTF.

The J gene is TRBJ2-3, the V gene TRBV7-6, with a possible D match to TRBD2 (5 bases). Germline CDR1 reads SGHVS; CDR2 reads FNYEAQ. CDR3 length: 17 amino acids. V lost 1 base and J lost 0, with 14 bases in between. The CDR3 loop reads CASSLVRAEPSTDTQYF. The CDR3 bases are TGTGCCAGCAGCTTAGTACGAGCGGAGCCAAGCACAGATACGCAGTATTTT. Supplemented by reference TRBV7-6 and TRBJ2-3, the full variable domain reads GAGVSQSPRYKVTKRGQDVALRCDPISGHVSLYWYRQALGQGPEFLTYFNYEAQQDKSGLPNDRFSAERPEGSISTLTIQRTEQRDSAMYRCASSLVRAEPSTDTQYFGPGTRLTVL.

The chain has TRBV14 and TRBJ2-7; 11 bases match TRBD2. The germline gives CDR1 SGHDN, CDR2 FVKESK. The CDR3 sequence is 15 residues long. J was trimmed by 4 bases and V by 2 bases; bases with no gene match: 4. CDR3 nucleotides: TGTGCCAGCAGCCAAAAACTAGCGGGAGCTTACGAGCAGTACTTC. Amino acid sequence: CASSQKLAGAYEQYF.

This clone has only a few counts. CDR3 bases: TGTGCCAGCAGTGAAGCACTGATCAGGGGGAACACTGAAGCTTTCTTT. It yields the protein CASSEALIRGNTEAFF. This chain joins TRBV6-1 and TRBJ1-1; possibly TRBD1 for D (6 bases). The CDR3 is 16 residues long. With 0 bases removed from V and 1 base from J, the gap between germline ends came to 12 bases. Germline V CDR1 and CDR2: MNHNS, SASEGT.

This chain connects TRBV19 to TRBJ2-5; 7 positions match TRBD2. The CDR3 sequence is 14 residues long. Germline lookup yields CDR1 LNHDA and CDR2 SQIVND (reference sequence). V dropped 5 bases and J dropped 2; count of bases not matched to a gene: 5. CDR3: CASSALAAQETQYF. The DNA of the CDR3 is TGTGCCAGTAGTGCGCTAGCGGCTCAAGAGACCCAGTACTTC. Full variable domain (remainder filled in from reference TRBV19 and TRBJ2-5): DGGITQSPKYLFRKEGQNVTLSCEQNLNHDAMYWYRQDPGQGLRLIYYSQIVNDFQKGDIAEGYSVSREKKESFPLTVTSAQKNPTAFYLCASSALAAQETQYFGPGTRLLVL.

The CDR3 loop is CASSRLAGRSPAQTQYF. The CDR3 DNA follows: TGTGCCAGCAGTCGACTAGCGGGCCGATCCCCCGCCCAGACCCAGTACTTC. The chain combines TRBV7-9 with TRBJ2-5; 10 bases fit TRBD2. Germline V gene sequence: CDR1 SEHNR, CDR2 FQNEAQ (reference sequence). The trim removed 6 bases at V and 6 bases at J, leaving 16 bases unmatched. CDR3 length: 17 residues.

The chain joins TRBV6-6 to TRBJ1-3, with 7 bases aligning to TRBD1. V lost 6 bases, J lost 3 bases, and 8 bases stayed unmatched. The germline V gene encodes CDR1 MNHNY and CDR2 SVGAGI (reference sequence). The CDR3 length is 15 residues. This chain's CDR3 is CASRERDRDGNTIYF. CDR3 coding DNA: TGTGCCAGCAGAGAACGAGACAGGGATGGAAACACCATATATTTT.

V usage is TRBV9 and J usage is TRBJ1-6, with 7 nucleotides matching TRBD1. The germline V gene encodes CDR1 SGDLS and CDR2 YYNGEE. The length of the CDR3 is 15 residues. Germline trimming cut 3 bases from V and 7 bases from J; bases unmatched to any gene: 7. The CDR3 DNA follows: TGTGCCAGCAGCGCCTGGGGGACAGCCAATTCACCCCTCCACTTT. This sequence encodes CASSAWGTANSPLHF.

This chain joins TRBV27 and TRBJ2-1; D call uncertain. V lost 6 bases and J lost 6, with 15 bases in between. The CDR3 covers 14 residues. Germline-derived CDR1 and CDR2 are MNHEY and SMNVEV (reference sequence). CDR3 coding DNA: TGTGCCAGCAGGGCACCTACGGGTCTCAATGAGCAGTTCTTC. It is translated as CASRAPTGLNEQFF.

This chain joins TRBV2 and TRBJ2-1, with 14 bases identical to TRBD2. With 7 bases clipped from V and 6 bases from J, the junction kept 5 bases outside the gene matches. The germline gives CDR1 SNHLY, CDR2 FYNNEI. CDR3 length equals 15 residues. CDR3 DNA sequence: TGTGCCAGCACCCCCGGACTAGCGGGAGGCAATGAGCAGTTCTTC. It translates to CASTPGLAGGNEQFF.

This rearrangement joins TRBV5-6 to TRBJ2-7; TRBD1 matches at 9 bases. Germline loops: CDR1 SGHDT, CDR2 YYEEEE. The CDR3 covers 15 residues. J was trimmed by 0 bases and V by 3 bases; bases with no gene match: 4. CDR3 protein: CASSWGQGSSYEQYF. The CDR3 coding sequence is TGTGCCAGCAGCTGGGGACAGGGAAGCTCCTACGAGCAGTACTTC. The whole variable domain, remainder taken from reference TRBV5-6 and TRBJ2-7, is DAGVTQSPTHLIKTRGQQVTLRCSPKSGHDTVSWYQQALGQGPQFIFQYYEEEERQRGNFPDRFSGHQFPNYSSELNVNALLLGDSALYLCASSWGQGSSYEQYFGPGTRLTVT.

The chain recombines TRBV11-2 with TRBJ2-3, with D perhaps matching TRBD1 (5 bases). This CDR3 is 15 amino acids long. V lost 7 bases, J lost 8 bases, and 22 bases lay in between. Germline loops: CDR1 SGHAT, CDR2 FQNNGV. The CDR3 DNA reads as TGTGCCAGCACCCCCGACTGGGCAGGGCTGGGTACGCAGTATTTT. Translating it yields CASTPDWAGLGTQYF.

The chain has TRBV5-4 and TRBJ2-5, with 7 nucleotides matching TRBD1. The V segment lost 2 bases and the J segment 4 bases; nucleotides outside the gene matches: 2. The length of the CDR3 is 13 residues. The V gene's germline CDR1 is SGHNT and CDR2 YYREEE (reference sequence). The CDR3 spells CASSFDRAETQYF. The CDR3 DNA reads as TGTGCCAGCAGCTTCGACAGGGCAGAGACCCAGTACTTC. The full variable domain, completed using reference TRBV5-4 and TRBJ2-5, is ETGVTQSPTHLIKTRGQQVTLRCSSQSGHNTVSWYQQALGQGPQFIFQYYREEENGRGNFPPRFSGLQFPNYSSELNVNALELDDSALYLCASSFDRAETQYFGPGTRLLVL.

V is TRBV11-2 and J is TRBJ1-6; 8 bases map to TRBD1. The germline V gene has CDR1 SGHAT and CDR2 FQNNGV. The ends lost 3 bases at V and 4 bases at J; junction bases unmatched: 5. CDR3 length: 16 amino acids. The CDR3 DNA reads as TGTGCCAGCAGCTTCGGGACAGGTCATTATAATTCACCCCTCCACTTT. It yields the protein CASSFGTGHYNSPLHF.

The rearrangement joins TRBV19 to TRBJ1-1; 10 nucleotides agree with TRBD1. CDR1 LNHDA and CDR2 SQIVND come from the germline V gene (reference sequence). The CDR3 has 12 residues. The J segment lost 4 bases and the V segment lost 11 bases, leaving 4 bases of the junction unmatched. CDR3 region: CAARTGGTEAFF. CDR3 nucleotide sequence: TGTGCCGCCCGGACAGGGGGCACTGAAGCTTTCTTT.